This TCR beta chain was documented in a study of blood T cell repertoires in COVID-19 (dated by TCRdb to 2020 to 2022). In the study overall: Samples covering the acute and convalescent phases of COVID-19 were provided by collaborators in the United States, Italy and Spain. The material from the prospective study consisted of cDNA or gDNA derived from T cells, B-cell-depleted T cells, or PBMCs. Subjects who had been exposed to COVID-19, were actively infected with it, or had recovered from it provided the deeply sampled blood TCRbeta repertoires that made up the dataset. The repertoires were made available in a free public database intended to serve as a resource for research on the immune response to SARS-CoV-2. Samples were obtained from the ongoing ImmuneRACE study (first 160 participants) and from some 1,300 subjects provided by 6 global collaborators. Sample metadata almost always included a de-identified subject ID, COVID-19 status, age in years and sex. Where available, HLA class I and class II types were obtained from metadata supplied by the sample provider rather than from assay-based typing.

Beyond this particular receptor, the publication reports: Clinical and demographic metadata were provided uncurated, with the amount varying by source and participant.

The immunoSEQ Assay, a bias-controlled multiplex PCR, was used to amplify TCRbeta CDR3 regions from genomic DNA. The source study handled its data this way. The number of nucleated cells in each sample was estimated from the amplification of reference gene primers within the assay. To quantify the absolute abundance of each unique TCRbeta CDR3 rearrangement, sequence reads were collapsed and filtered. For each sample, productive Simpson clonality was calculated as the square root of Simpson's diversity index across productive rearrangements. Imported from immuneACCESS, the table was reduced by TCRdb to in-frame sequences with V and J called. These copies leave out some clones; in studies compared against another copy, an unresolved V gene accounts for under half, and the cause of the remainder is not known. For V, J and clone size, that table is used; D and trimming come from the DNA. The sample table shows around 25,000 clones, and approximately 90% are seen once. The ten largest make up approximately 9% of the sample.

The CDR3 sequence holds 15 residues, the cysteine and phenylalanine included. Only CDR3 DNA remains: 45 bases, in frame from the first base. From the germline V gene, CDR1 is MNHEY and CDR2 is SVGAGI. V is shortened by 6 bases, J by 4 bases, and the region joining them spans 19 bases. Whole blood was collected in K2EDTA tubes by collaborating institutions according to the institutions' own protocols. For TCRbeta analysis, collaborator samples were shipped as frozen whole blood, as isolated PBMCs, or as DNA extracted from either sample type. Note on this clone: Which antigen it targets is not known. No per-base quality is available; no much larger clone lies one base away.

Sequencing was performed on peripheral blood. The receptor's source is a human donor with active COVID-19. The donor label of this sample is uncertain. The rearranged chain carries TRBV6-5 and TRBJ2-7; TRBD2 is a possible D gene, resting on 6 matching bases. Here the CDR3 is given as CASRSGGTFSYEQYF. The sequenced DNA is TGTGCCAGCAGGTCGGGCGGGACGTTCAGTTACGAGCAGTACTTC.